The next 28 T cell receptor beta chains were all read from a single sample in a study of T cells after yellow fever vaccination. TCRdb reprocessed the 5' RACE reads with MiXCR, giving one entry per CDR3 protein. The sample has hundreds of thousands of distinct CDR3 sequences; around 12% are singletons. This specimen was PBMCs, taken on the day of the yellow fever booster vaccination. These receptors came from a young man who received the YFV17D yellow fever vaccine.

In its sample, this clonotype was seen a few times. CDR3 nucleotide sequence: TGTGCCAGCAGCTCCTCGGCGGGGTACGAGCAGTACTTC. Protein sequence: CASSSSAGYEQYF. The chain links TRBV7-6 to TRBJ2-7; D is perhaps TRBD2 (6 bases). The CDR3 runs to 13 residues. From germline, CDR1 is SGHVS and CDR2 FNYEAQ. V lost 4 bases and J lost 4, with 11 bases in between.

The chain is built from TRBV3-1 and TRBJ2-6; 9 positions match TRBD2. The CDR3 length is 19 residues. Germline assignment: CDR1 LGHDT and CDR2 YNNKEL (reference sequence). With V trimmed by 4 bases and J by 0 bases, 10 bases remained unmatched. CDR3 in amino acids: CASSPTAGLASSGANVLTF. CDR3 DNA: TGTGCCAGCAGCCCGACCGCGGGACTAGCTTCCTCTGGGGCCAACGTCCTGACTTTC.

A few counts support this clonotype. The rearrangement joins TRBV7-2 to TRBJ1-3; D is ambiguous. The CDR3 runs 13 residues. V shed 6 bases and J shed 2 bases, with 8 bases lying between them. Looked up from germline, CDR1 is SGHTA and CDR2 is FQGNSA. The CDR3 here is CASSMTAGNTIYF. CDR3 sequence (DNA): TGTGCCAGCAGTATGACGGCTGGAAACACCATATATTTT.

The V gene is TRBV6-1, the J gene TRBJ2-7; D is unclear. Trimming shortened V by 8 bases and J by 0 bases, and 11 bases separated the two germline ends. This CDR3 is built from 13 residues. Germline lookup yields CDR1 MNHNS and CDR2 SASEGT. The CDR3 is CASSMTSSYEQYF. DNA for the CDR3: TGTGCCAGCTCCATGACCAGCTCCTACGAGCAGTACTTC.

This chain connects TRBV20-1 to TRBJ2-5, with D uncertain. The V end lost 4 bases, the J end lost 2 bases, and 11 bases lay between the germline ends. The germline V gene has CDR1 DFQATT and CDR2 SNEGSKA (reference sequence). The CDR3 has 13 residues. The CDR3, as DNA: TGCAGTGCTATCACCCAGTTACAAGAGACCCAGTACTTC. This sequence encodes CSAITQLQETQYF.

This clonotype was counted only a few times. The chain uses TRBV20-1 and TRBJ2-7, with no clear D. The CDR3 is 12 residues long. CDR1 and CDR2 (germline): DFQATT, SNEGSKA (reference sequence). V dropped 2 bases and J dropped 3 bases, with 8 bases sitting between them. CDR3 amino acids: CSARQERYEQYF. Here the CDR3 DNA reads TGCAGTGCTAGACAGGAACGCTACGAGCAGTACTTC.

In its sample, this clonotype was seen many times. The chain employs TRBV15 and TRBJ1-5; D remains ambiguous. V lost 0 bases and J lost 2, with 11 bases in between. The CDR3 length is 16 residues. The germline V gene has CDR1 LNHNV and CDR2 YYDKDF (reference sequence). CDR3 region: CATSRDNPGGNQPQHF. DNA of the CDR3: TGTGCCACCAGCAGAGATAACCCAGGAGGCAATCAGCCCCAGCATTTT. The complete variable domain, with remaining parts taken from reference TRBV15 and TRBJ1-5, reads DAMVIQNPRYQVTQFGKPVTLSCSQTLNHNVMYWYQQKSSQAPKLLFHYYDKDFNNEADTPDNFQSRRPNTSFCFLDIRSPGLGDTAMYLCATSRDNPGGNQPQHFGDGTRLSIL.

The chain links TRBV14 to TRBJ1-1, with D possibly TRBD1 on 5 matching bases. CDR1 is SGHDN and CDR2 is FVKESK in the germline V gene. Trimming removed 4 bases from V and 5 bases from J, with 14 bases in between. The CDR3 is made up of 14 amino acids. CDR3 DNA: TGTGCCAGCAGCCGCAACGGGGGTTGGACTGAAGCTTTCTTT. Its protein product is CASSRNGGWTEAFF.

The genes are TRBV27 and TRBJ2-7; maybe TRBD2 (6 bases). This CDR3 comprises 14 residues. Trimming removed 7 bases at V and 5 bases at J, with 18 bases between. Germline CDR1 reads MNHEY; CDR2 reads SMNVEV (reference sequence). DNA of the CDR3: TGTGCCAGCATGAAGGGACTCCGGGGGAACGAGCAGTACTTC. This gives the protein CASMKGLRGNEQYF.

In its sample, this clonotype was seen a few times. The chain carries TRBV5-1 and TRBJ2-7; D is unresolved. Germline-derived CDR1 and CDR2 are SGHRS and YFSETQ. The V and J ends lost 0 bases and 7 bases respectively, with 14 bases between them. The CDR3 has 14 residues. The DNA of the CDR3 is TGCGCCAGCAGCTTGGCGTCTCAGGCTATGGAGCAGTACTTC. As protein: CASSLASQAMEQYF.

The sample holds a few counts of this clonotype. J is TRBJ2-2 and V is TRBV12-3 or TRBV12-4, with D uncertain. Trimming shortened V by 3 bases and J by 6 bases, and 11 bases separated the two germline ends. This CDR3 spans 14 amino acids. CDR3 DNA: TGTGCCAGCAGTTTGATTTACGTGGCCGGGGAGCTGTTTTTT. Protein sequence: CASSLIYVAGELFF.

V usage is TRBV29-1 and J usage is TRBJ2-1, with 7 bases lining up with TRBD1. V lost 4 bases to trimming and J lost 10 bases; unmatched junction nucleotides: 1. This CDR3 is built from 10 residues. Germline-derived CDR1 and CDR2 are SQVTM and ANQGSEA. CDR3 in amino acids: CSVGGQEQFF. The DNA for the CDR3 is TGCAGCGTTGGGGGACAGGAGCAGTTCTTC.

This clonotype has a handful of counts. CDR3 protein: CASSLAFVGQGYF. In nucleotides, the CDR3 is TGTGCCAGCAGCTTAGCGTTTGTTGGACAGGGGTACTTC. The chain has TRBV7-2 and TRBJ2-7; 8 bases match TRBD1. Germline CDR1 and CDR2: SGHTA and FQGNSA. The CDR3 is 13 amino acids. V lost 0 bases to trimming and J lost 12 bases; unmatched junction nucleotides: 7.

This clonotype was found many times. The chain combines TRBV7-2 with TRBJ2-1; 13 nucleotides align to TRBD2. V lost 2 bases to trimming and J lost 7 bases; unmatched junction nucleotides: 8. CDR1 and CDR2 from the germline V gene are SGHTA and FQGNSA. The length of the CDR3 is 17 residues. DNA for the CDR3: TGTGCCAGCAGCTTAAGACTAGCGGGAGGCCAGGGGAATGAGCAGTTCTTC. Protein sequence: CASSLRLAGGQGNEQFF.

The rearrangement joins TRBV11-2 to TRBJ2-6; TRBD1 or TRBD2 may be the D gene (5 bases each). The V end was cut by 1 base, the J end by 0 bases, with 13 bases between. The CDR3 has 18 amino acids. Germline CDR1 is SGHAT and CDR2 is FQNNGV. In DNA form, the CDR3 reads TGTGCCAGCAGCTTAGTCGGGACGGAACCCTCTGGGGCCAACGTCCTGACTTTC. Translation gives CASSLVGTEPSGANVLTF.

CDR3 in amino acids: CASSSPVGGSYNEQFF. CDR3 in DNA: TGTGCCAGCAGCTCCCCCGTAGGGGGCTCCTACAATGAGCAGTTCTTC. This chain uses TRBV7-2 with TRBJ2-1; a weak D match, TRBD1 (6 bases). V lost 4 bases, J lost 0 bases, and 13 bases lay in between. Germline V gene sequence: CDR1 SGHTA, CDR2 FQGNSA. The CDR3 extends over 16 amino acids.

This chain links TRBV20-1 with TRBJ2-7; tentative D call: TRBD1 (5 bases). The CDR3 contains 11 residues. The ends were cut back, 6 bases at V and 5 bases at J, with 11 bases in the middle. Germline V gene sequence: CDR1 DFQATT, CDR2 SNEGSKA (reference sequence). The CDR3 DNA is TGCAGTGCACCCAGGGTCGACGAGCAGTACTTC. Translated, it gives CSAPRVDEQYF.

V is TRBV5-6 and J is TRBJ2-2, with 11 positions matching TRBD2. Germline trimming cut 3 bases from V and 2 bases from J; bases unmatched to any gene: 3. Germline CDR1 reads SGHDT; CDR2 reads YYEEEE. The CDR3 has 16 amino acids. The CDR3 is CASSWGTSGNTGELFF. In nucleotides, the CDR3 is TGTGCCAGCAGCTGGGGGACTAGCGGAAACACCGGGGAGCTGTTTTTT.

This clonotype showed up just a few times. This sequence joins TRBV4-3 and TRBJ2-3; tentatively, D is TRBD1 (7 bases). Trimming removed 2 bases at V and 3 bases at J, with 21 bases between. CDR1 and CDR2 from the germline V gene are LGHNA and YSLEER. This CDR3 has 18 residues. The DNA for the CDR3 is TGCGCCAGCAGCCAATCCCCTTTCGCAGGGGGGCCAACAGATACGCAGTATTTT. Encoded protein: CASSQSPFAGGPTDTQYF.

V is TRBV12-3 or TRBV12-4 and J is TRBJ2-1; 7 bases map to TRBD1. V shed 3 bases and J 9 bases; nucleotides not matched to a gene: 8. The CDR3 has 14 amino acids. CDR3 sequence (DNA): TGTGCCAGCAGTTTCTCAGACAGGGAAGTTGAGCAGTTCTTC. It translates to CASSFSDREVEQFF.

At least ten counts were recorded for this clonotype. The CDR3 DNA sequence: TGTGCCAGCAAAGCCCCGGTGGTTGGTACGCAGTATTTT. It is translated as CASKAPVVGTQYF. The chain carries TRBV12-3 or TRBV12-4 and TRBJ2-3, with D uncertain. The CDR3 length is 13 residues. With 7 bases removed from V and 8 bases from J, the gap between germline ends came to 16 bases.

The CDR3 sequence: CASSLAADEQYF. DNA of the CDR3: TGCGCCAGCTCCCTAGCGGCCGACGAGCAGTACTTC. The J gene is TRBJ2-7, the V gene TRBV10-2, with 7 positions matching TRBD2. The CDR3 covers 12 residues. In germline, CDR1 is WSHSY, CDR2 SAAADI. After removal of 8 bases from V and 5 bases from J, the junction contained 6 bases not matched to a gene.

This clonotype occurred many times. This chain joins TRBV20-1 and TRBJ2-7; D is uncertain. This CDR3 is built from 15 residues. V was clipped by 5 bases and J by 2 bases, with 19 bases between them. The germline gives CDR1 DFQATT, CDR2 SNEGSKA (reference sequence). The CDR3 sequence is CSARKLADLPYEQYF. The CDR3 bases are TGCAGTGCTCGCAAACTGGCGGATCTCCCCTACGAGCAGTACTTC.

This clonotype came up a few times. The gene calls are TRBV20-1 and TRBJ2-1, with a possible D match to TRBD2 (5 bases). The CDR3 totals 13 residues. The V end was cut by 6 bases, the J end by 3 bases, with 12 bases between. CDR1 DFQATT and CDR2 SNEGSKA come from the germline V gene (reference sequence). This CDR3 reads CSAISGGYNEQFF. In nucleotides, the CDR3 is TGCAGTGCCATCTCTGGAGGCTACAATGAGCAGTTCTTC.

The chain employs TRBV19 and TRBJ2-1, with D perhaps matching TRBD2 (5 bases). CDR3 length: 15 residues. CDR1 and CDR2 (germline): LNHDA, SQIVND (reference sequence). With 4 bases removed from V and 8 bases from J, the gap between germline ends came to 18 bases. The CDR3 DNA follows: TGTGCCAGTAGTAACCCCATCAGGAGGCGGGATGAGCAGTTCTTC. Protein sequence: CASSNPIRRRDEQFF.

For this clonotype: The junction departs from germline at one end; a sequencing error may be responsible. The chain joins TRBV20-1 to TRBJ2-1; 7 nucleotides align to TRBD2. The CDR3 has 16 amino acids. Germline CDR1 and CDR2: DFQATT and SNEGSKA (reference sequence). In DNA, the CDR3 is TGCTGTGCTAGTGTCCCGGGACTACCCTCAGGCAATGAGCAGTTCTTC. It yields the protein CCASVPGLPSGNEQFF.

The chain joins TRBV3-1 to TRBJ2-5; D is undetermined. V was cut by 4 bases and J by 5 bases, with 14 bases left in between. CDR1 is LGHDT, CDR2 YNNKEL, per germline (reference sequence). The CDR3 has 14 residues. CDR3 loop: CASSPLVGSETQYF. The CDR3 nucleotides read TGTGCCAGCAGCCCATTGGTGGGAAGCGAGACCCAGTACTTC.

This clonotype was seen more than once but under ten times. The rearrangement uses TRBV6-1 and TRBJ2-1; D not certain. Germline lookup yields CDR1 MNHNS and CDR2 SASEGT. V dropped 6 bases and J dropped 0 bases, with 15 bases sitting between them. This CDR3 has 16 residues. For the CDR3, the DNA is TGTGCCAGCAGACCCTGGACGGAAATCTCCTACAATGAGCAGTTCTTC. Protein: CASRPWTEISYNEQFF.